The rows below give T cell receptor beta chains drawn from one sample of a study of T cell repertoires in cytomegalovirus infection. Their specific antigens are unknown. In TCRdb, the reads were re-called with MiXCR into one record per CDR3 protein. Here the sample spans approximately 310,000 distinct CDR3 sequences, roughly 25% being singletons. Material: cultured PBMCs, obtained from culture after CMV antigen stimulation. The receptors were sampled from a human donor in good health (CMV status not recorded). Some clones in this sample may be carry-over from other donors' samples. Each CDR3 is given with its conserved first and last residue. A D gene is named only where the DNA matches it firmly. For some rows the clone size is stated as once, few or many, or as a class when expanded; others skip it.

V gene	clone size	J gene	D gene	CDR3 DNA	CDR3 protein
TRBV20-1	many	TRBJ1-1	TRBD1	TGCAGTGCCAGACGGACAGGGCTGAACACTGAAGCTTTCTTT	CSARRTGLNTEAFF
TRBV19	once	TRBJ2-1	TRBD2	TGTGCCAGTAGTACCGGGACTAGCGGAATATCTCAGTTCTTC	CASSTGTSGISQFF
TRBV7-2	few	TRBJ2-6	TRBD1	TGTGCCAGCAGCTTACTGACAGGGGATGGAGGTGGGGCCAACGTCCTGACTTTC	CASSLLTGDGGGANVLTF
TRBV7-2	many	TRBJ2-2	NA	TGTGCCAGCAGCTCCCGGCCGAGTAGTGCAGGCGGGGAGCTGTTTTTT	CASSSRPSSAGGELFF
TRBV3-1	NA	TRBJ2-3	NA	TGTGCCAGCAGCCAAGATAGGGCAGGAGTTGCAGATACGCAGTATTTT	CASSQDRAGVADTQYF
TRBV5-8	few	TRBJ1-1	NA	TGTGCCAGCAGCCCTTACTCACAGGGTGGTTTAAGGTGGACTGAAGCTTTCTTT	CASSPYSQGGLRWTEAFF
TRBV28	NA	TRBJ2-7	NA	TGTGCCAGCACCACAAACTACGAGCAGTACTTC	CASTTNYEQYF
TRBV4-3	few	TRBJ2-1	NA	TGCGCCAGCAGCCCGGACGCGGGGAGATGGATAGATGAGCAGTTCTTC	CASSPDAGRWIDEQFF
TRBV19	few	TRBJ2-3	TRBD2	TGTGCCAGTAGTGGACTAGCGGGAGTGGGCACAGATACGCAGTATTTT	CASSGLAGVGTDTQYF
TRBV6-5	NA	TRBJ2-3	NA	TGTGCCAGCAGCCCCAAAATTGGTGATACGCAGTATTTT	CASSPKIGDTQYF
TRBV7-9	NA	TRBJ1-4	NA	TGTGCCAGCAGGCAGGGCGGAACTAATGAAAAACTGTTTTTT	CASRQGGTNEKLFF
TRBV4-3	few	TRBJ2-7	TRBD1	TGCGCCAGCAGCCAGTCGACAGGGGCGGTCTACGAGCAGTACTTC	CASSQSTGAVYEQYF